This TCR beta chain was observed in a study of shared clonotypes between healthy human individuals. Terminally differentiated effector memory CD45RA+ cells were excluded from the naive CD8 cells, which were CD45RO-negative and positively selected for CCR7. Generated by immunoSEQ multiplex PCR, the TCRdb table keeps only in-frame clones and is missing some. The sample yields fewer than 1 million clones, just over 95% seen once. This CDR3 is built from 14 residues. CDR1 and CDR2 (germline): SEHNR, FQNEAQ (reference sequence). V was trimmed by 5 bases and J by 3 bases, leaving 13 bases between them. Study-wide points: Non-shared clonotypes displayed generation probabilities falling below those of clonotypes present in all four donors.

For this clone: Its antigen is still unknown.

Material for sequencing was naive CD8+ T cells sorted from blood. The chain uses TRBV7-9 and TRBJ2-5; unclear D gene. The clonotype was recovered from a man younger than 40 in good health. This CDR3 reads CASSPHGSEETQYF. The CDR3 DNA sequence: TGTGCCAGCAGCCCCCATGGTTCAGAAGAGACCCAGTACTTC.